The 14 T cell receptor beta chains below come from one sample, sequenced in a study of neurological immune-mediated disorders. TCRdb re-derived calls from the 5' RACE reads in MiXCR, one entry per CDR3 protein. Of 45,000 to 55,000 distinct CDR3 sequences detected, around 4% appear once; the ten largest clones hold 6.5%. The specimen sequenced was PBMCs. The receptors stem from a man in his 60s with multiple sclerosis.

This clonotype was counted many times. This chain connects TRBV20-1 to TRBJ2-7; 8 bases line up with TRBD2. There are 12 residues in the CDR3. Germline-derived CDR1 and CDR2 are DFQATT and SNEGSKA (reference sequence). Losses at the gene ends were 6 bases for V and 6 bases for J; bases not matched to a gene: 7. This CDR3 is CSARERESEQYF. For the CDR3, the DNA is TGCAGTGCCCGCGAGCGGGAGAGCGAGCAGTACTTC.

This clonotype was counted many times. The rearrangement joins TRBV27 to TRBJ2-7, with 12 bases that match TRBD2. CDR3 length: 15 amino acids. CDR1 and CDR2 from the germline V gene are MNHEY and SMNVEV (reference sequence). V shed 6 bases, J shed 3 bases, and the junction held 6 bases outside the gene matches. As DNA, the CDR3 is TGTGCCAGCAGCCCGACTAGCGGGAGCTACTACGAGCAGTACTTC. It is translated as CASSPTSGSYYEQYF.

The chain uses TRBV28 and TRBJ1-1; D perhaps matches TRBD1 (6 bases). Between the trimmed V and J ends, which lost 2 bases and 6 bases, there was a span of 13 bases. Germline CDR1 is MDHEN and CDR2 is SYDVKM. The CDR3 runs 14 residues. The DNA of the CDR3 is TGTGCCAGCAGTTTAGCCCGACAGGTCTCTGAAGCTTTCTTT. Translated: CASSLARQVSEAFF.

This clonotype is termed large. This chain uses TRBV5-1 with TRBJ2-1; 8 positions match TRBD1. In germline, CDR1 is SGHRS, CDR2 YFSETQ. The CDR3 runs to 15 residues. V dropped 4 bases and J dropped 2; count of bases not matched to a gene: 5. CDR3 in DNA: TGCGCCAGCAGCACAGGGACAGGACCCTACAATGAGCAGTTCTTC. Protein: CASSTGTGPYNEQFF.

This clonotype came up many times. The V gene is TRBV7-8, the J gene TRBJ2-7; D is perhaps TRBD2 (6 bases). The CDR3 length is 14 residues. Looked up from germline, CDR1 is SGHVS and CDR2 is FQNEAQ. The V and J ends lost 5 bases and 3 bases respectively, with 14 bases between them. CDR3 protein: CASSPDGGSYEQYF. The CDR3 nucleotides are TGTGCCAGCAGCCCCGACGGGGGTAGCTACGAGCAGTACTTC.

This clonotype came up many times. The rearrangement links TRBV29-1 to TRBJ2-5; a possible D gene is TRBD1 (6 bases). The CDR3 length is 12 residues. Germline V gives CDR1 SQVTM, CDR2 ANQGSEA. V was shortened by 4 bases and J by 1 base, with 7 bases between the two germline ends. The CDR3 nucleotides are TGCAGCGTTGTGGGGGCCCAAGAGACCCAGTACTTC. It is translated as CSVVGAQETQYF.

This clonotype has more than one count but fewer than ten. This chain links TRBV24-1 with TRBJ2-1, with 9 bases identical to TRBD2. The CDR3 has 15 residues. The trim removed 3 bases at V and 8 bases at J, leaving 7 bases unmatched. The germline V gene encodes CDR1 KGHDR and CDR2 SFDVKD. The CDR3 sequence: CATSDGGSGSYEQFF. CDR3 bases: TGTGCCACCAGTGATGGGGGTAGCGGGAGTTATGAGCAGTTCTTC.

The sample holds a few counts of this clonotype. The rearrangement joins TRBV18 to TRBJ2-1; D is possibly TRBD2 (5 bases). Germline CDR1 KGHSH, CDR2 LQKENI. V lost 3 bases, J lost 7 bases, and 13 bases lay in between. The length of the CDR3 is 14 residues. The CDR3 coding sequence is TGTGCCAGCTCACCCGGAGGCCTGCCAAATGAGCAGTTCTTC. As protein: CASSPGGLPNEQFF.

The CDR3 coding sequence is TGTGCCACCCCCGGGGACAGGACATGTGGCACAGATACGCAGTATTTT. This sequence encodes CATPGDRTCGTDTQYF. The chain carries TRBV15 and TRBJ2-3; 8 bases line up with TRBD1. CDR3 size: 16 residues. Losses at the gene ends were 8 bases for V and 1 base for J; bases not matched to a gene: 11. CDR1 is LNHNV and CDR2 is YYDKDF in the germline V gene (reference sequence).

V usage is TRBV11-3 and J usage is TRBJ2-7, with 8 bases aligning to TRBD2. The CDR3 is 15 residues long. Germline loops: CDR1 SGHNT, CDR2 YENEEA. V trimming: 5 bases; J trimming: 2 bases; junction bases outside the gene matches: 8. The CDR3 DNA sequence: TGTGCCAGCAGCACTCGTGGCGGGGGGACCTACGAGCAGTACTTC. As protein: CASSTRGGGTYEQYF.

This clonotype was recorded at least ten times. The gene calls are TRBV29-1 and TRBJ2-1, with 9 bases fitting TRBD2. The CDR3 runs 14 residues. After removal of 6 bases from V and 4 bases from J, the junction contained 7 bases not matched to a gene. Germline values: CDR1 SQVTM, CDR2 ANQGSEA. CDR3 bases: TGCAGCGTCCGCGGGAGGGCCCCTTACAATGAGCAGTTCTTC. It codes for CSVRGRAPYNEQFF.

For this clonotype: A much larger clone differs by one base, so this may be a read error. The chain couples TRBV28 to TRBJ2-6, with D maybe TRBD1 (6 bases). V lost 6 bases, J lost 3 bases, and 12 bases lay in between. The CDR3 sequence is 15 residues long. Germline V gives CDR1 MDHEN, CDR2 SYDVKM. CDR3 sequence (DNA): TGTGCCAGCAGATCTAGGGGGTTTGGGGCCAACGTCCTGACTTTC. Amino acids: CASRSRGFGANVLTF.

By frequency in the sample, this clonotype is medium-sized (0.01 to 0.1%). The chain has TRBV20-1 and TRBJ2-3; D is undetermined. The CDR3 runs 14 residues. Trimming left V 4 bases short and J 2 bases short, with 13 bases between. The germline CDR1 and CDR2 sequences are DFQATT and SNEGSKA (reference sequence). The CDR3 here is CSAKPPSDTDTQYF. In DNA, the CDR3 is TGCAGTGCTAAACCCCCCAGCGACACAGATACGCAGTATTTT.

This clonotype has ten or more counts. This rearrangement joins TRBV20-1 to TRBJ2-1; D possibly corresponds to TRBD2 (5 bases). The germline V and J ends were trimmed by 3 bases and 2 bases, with 8 bases remaining between them. The germline V gene encodes CDR1 DFQATT and CDR2 SNEGSKA (reference sequence). CDR3 length equals 13 residues. Written as DNA, the CDR3 is TGCAGTGCTAGGGGAGACACCTACAATGAGCAGTTCTTC. Its translation: CSARGDTYNEQFF.